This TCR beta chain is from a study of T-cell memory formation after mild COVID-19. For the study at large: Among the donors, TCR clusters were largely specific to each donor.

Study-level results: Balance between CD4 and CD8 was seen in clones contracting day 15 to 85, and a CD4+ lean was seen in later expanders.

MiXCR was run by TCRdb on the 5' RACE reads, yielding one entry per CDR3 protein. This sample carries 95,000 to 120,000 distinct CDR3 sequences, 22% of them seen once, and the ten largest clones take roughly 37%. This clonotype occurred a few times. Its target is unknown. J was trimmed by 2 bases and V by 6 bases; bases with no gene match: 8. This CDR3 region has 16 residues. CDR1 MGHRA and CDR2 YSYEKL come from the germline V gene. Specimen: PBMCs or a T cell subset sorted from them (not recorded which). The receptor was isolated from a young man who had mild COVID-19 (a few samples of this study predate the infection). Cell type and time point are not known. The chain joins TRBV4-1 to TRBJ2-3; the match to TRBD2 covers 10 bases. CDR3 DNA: TGCGCCAGCAGACCGCGTAGCGGGGGGCCCACAGATACGCAGTATTTT. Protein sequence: CASRPRSGGPTDTQYF.